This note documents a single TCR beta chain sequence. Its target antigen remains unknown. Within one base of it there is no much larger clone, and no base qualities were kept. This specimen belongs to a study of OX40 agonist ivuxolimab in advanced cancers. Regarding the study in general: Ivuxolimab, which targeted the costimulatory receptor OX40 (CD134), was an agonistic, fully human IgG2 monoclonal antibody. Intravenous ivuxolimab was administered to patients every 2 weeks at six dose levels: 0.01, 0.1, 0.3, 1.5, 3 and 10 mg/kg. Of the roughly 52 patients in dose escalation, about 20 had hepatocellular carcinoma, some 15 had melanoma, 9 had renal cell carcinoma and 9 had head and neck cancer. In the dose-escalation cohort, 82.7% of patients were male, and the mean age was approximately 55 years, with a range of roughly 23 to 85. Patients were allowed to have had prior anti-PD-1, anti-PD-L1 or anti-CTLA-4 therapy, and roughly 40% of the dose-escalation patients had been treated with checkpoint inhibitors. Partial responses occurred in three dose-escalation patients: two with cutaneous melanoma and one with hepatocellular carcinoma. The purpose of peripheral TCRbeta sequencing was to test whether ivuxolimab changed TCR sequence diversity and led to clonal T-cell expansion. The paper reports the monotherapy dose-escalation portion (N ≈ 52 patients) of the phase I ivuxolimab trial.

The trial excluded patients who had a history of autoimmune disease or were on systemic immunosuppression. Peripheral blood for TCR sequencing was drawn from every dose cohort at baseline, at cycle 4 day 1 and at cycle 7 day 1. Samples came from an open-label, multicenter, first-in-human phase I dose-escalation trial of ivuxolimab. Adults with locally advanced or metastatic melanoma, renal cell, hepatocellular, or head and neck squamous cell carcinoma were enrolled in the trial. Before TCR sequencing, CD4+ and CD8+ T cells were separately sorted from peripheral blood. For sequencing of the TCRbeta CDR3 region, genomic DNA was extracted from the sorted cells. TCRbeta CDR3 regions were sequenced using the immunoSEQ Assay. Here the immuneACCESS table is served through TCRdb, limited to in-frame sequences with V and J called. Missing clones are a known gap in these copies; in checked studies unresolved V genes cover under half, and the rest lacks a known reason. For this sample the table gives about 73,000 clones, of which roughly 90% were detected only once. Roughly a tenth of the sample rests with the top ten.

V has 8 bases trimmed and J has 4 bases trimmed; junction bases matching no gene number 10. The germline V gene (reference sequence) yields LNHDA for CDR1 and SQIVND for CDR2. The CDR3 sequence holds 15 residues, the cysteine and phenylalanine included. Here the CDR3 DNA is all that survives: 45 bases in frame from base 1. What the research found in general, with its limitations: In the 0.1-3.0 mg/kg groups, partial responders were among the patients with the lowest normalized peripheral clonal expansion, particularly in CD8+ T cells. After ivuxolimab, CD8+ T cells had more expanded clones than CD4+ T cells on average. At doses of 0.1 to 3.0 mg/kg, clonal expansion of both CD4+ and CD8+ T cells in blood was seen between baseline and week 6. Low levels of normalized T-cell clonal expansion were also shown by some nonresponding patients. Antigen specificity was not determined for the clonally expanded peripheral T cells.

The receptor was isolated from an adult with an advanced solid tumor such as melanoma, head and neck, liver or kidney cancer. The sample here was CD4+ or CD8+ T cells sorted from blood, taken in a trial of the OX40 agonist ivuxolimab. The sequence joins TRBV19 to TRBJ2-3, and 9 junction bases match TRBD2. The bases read TGTGCCAGTTACCCTGGCGGGGGGGCCCCAGATACGCAGTATTTT. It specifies CASYPGGGAPDTQYF. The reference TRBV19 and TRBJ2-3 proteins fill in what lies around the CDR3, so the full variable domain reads DGGITQSPKYLFRKEGQNVTLSCEQNLNHDAMYWYRQDPGQGLRLIYYSQIVNDFQKGDIAEGYSVSREKKESFPLTVTSAQKNPTAFYLCASYPGGGAPDTQYFGPGTRLTVL.